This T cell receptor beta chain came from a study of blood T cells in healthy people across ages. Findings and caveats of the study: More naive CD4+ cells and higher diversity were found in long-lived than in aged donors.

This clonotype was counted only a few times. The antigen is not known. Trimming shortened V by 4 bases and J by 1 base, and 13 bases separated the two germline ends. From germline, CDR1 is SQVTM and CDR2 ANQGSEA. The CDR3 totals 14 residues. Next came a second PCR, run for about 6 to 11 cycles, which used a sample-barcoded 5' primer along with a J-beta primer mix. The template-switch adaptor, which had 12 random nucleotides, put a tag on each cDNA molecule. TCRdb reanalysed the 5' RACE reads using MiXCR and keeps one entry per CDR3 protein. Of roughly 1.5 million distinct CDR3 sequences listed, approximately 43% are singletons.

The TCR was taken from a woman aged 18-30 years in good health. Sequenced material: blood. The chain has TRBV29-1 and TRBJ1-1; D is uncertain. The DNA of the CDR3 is TGCAGCGTTGCTCGGGTCCTGACGAACACTGAAGCTTTCTTT. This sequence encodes CSVARVLTNTEAFF. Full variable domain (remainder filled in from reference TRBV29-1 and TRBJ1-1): SAVISQKPSRDICQRGTSLTIQCQVDSQVTMMFWYRQQPGQSLTLIATANQGSEATYESGFVIDKFPISRPNLTFSTLTVSNMSPEDSSIYLCSVARVLTNTEAFFGQGTRLTVV.